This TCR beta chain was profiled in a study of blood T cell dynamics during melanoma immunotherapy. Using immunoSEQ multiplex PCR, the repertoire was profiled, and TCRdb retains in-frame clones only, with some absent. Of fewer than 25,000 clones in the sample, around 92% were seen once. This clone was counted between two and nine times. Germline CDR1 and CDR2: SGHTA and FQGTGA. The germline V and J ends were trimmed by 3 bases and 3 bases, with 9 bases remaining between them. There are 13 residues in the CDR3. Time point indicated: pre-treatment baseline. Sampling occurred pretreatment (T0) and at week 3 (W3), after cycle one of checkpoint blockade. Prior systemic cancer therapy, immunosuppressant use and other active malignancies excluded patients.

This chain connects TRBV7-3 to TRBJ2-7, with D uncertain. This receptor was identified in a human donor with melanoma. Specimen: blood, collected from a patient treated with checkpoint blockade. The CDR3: CASSFGPDYEQYF. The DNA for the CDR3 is TGTGCCAGCAGCTTTGGACCGGACTACGAGCAGTACTTC. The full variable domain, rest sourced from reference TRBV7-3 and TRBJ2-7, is GAGVSQTPSNKVTEKGKYVELRCDPISGHTALYWYRQSLGQGPEFLIYFQGTGAADDSGLPNDRFFAVRPEGSVSTLKIQRTERGDSAVYLCASSFGPDYEQYFGPGTRLTVT.